This T cell receptor (beta chain) was captured by sequencing in a study of T cell clusters in autoimmune cytopenias. The study, taken as a whole, reports: Functional roles of the in silico T cell clusters still await experimental validation. No cluster-lack signature appeared between secondary cytopenia and chronic lymphocytic leukemia patients, apparently due to lymphoma masking. Primary autoimmune cytopenia patients appeared to lack physiological T cell clusters present in healthy donors. TRB repertoire shifts in secondary cytopenia and chronic lymphocytic leukemia mostly reflected lymphoma, not autoimmunity.

TRB rearrangements were amplified by touch-down multiplex PCR with mixed TRB-A/B primers. TCRdb reprocessed the multiplex PCR reads and reports one entry per CDR3 protein, with no DNA. This sample's table reports under 9,000 distinct CDR3 sequences. Some 39,000 genome equivalents of blood DNA were amplified for TRB. This clonotype is labeled medium-sized based on frequency. What it recognizes is unknown. The V gene's germline CDR1 is MNHNS and CDR2 SASEGT. The CDR3 sequence is 14 residues long. The sequence derives from a human donor with an autoimmune cytopenia or autoimmune hepatitis (not recorded which). This sequence joins TRBV6-1 and TRBJ1-2; TCRdb calls TRBD1, which cannot be checked without DNA. The sequenced material came from peripheral blood. CDR3 sequence reads: CASSGGTVNYGYTF.